These 8 T cell receptor beta chains came from one sample sequenced in a study of shared clonotypes between healthy human individuals. The assay was immunoSEQ multiplex PCR, and TCRdb's table has in-frame clones only and misses some. The sample shows under 1,100,000 clones, roughly 80% of them seen only once. The specimen sequenced was memory CD4+ T cells sorted from blood. Subset defined: CD45RA-negative fraction. The receptors were sampled from a man between 18 and 35 years old in good health.

This clone was counted only a few times. V is TRBV6-1 and J is TRBJ1-1, with 11 positions matching TRBD1. The CDR3 covers 15 residues. Germline lookup yields CDR1 MNHNS and CDR2 SASEGT. V shed 6 bases and J 1 base; nucleotides not matched to a gene: 4. The CDR3 sequence is CASRGQGGPNTEAFF. The CDR3 nucleotides are TGTGCCAGCAGGGGACAGGGGGGTCCGAACACTGAAGCTTTCTTT.

The chain uses TRBV4-1 and TRBJ1-1, with D tentatively TRBD1 (5 bases). Looked up from germline, CDR1 is MGHRA and CDR2 is YSYEKL. The V end was cut by 4 bases, the J end by 4 bases, with 16 bases between. CDR3 length equals 15 residues. The CDR3 protein is CASSPLDRGLTEAFF. The CDR3 DNA is TGCGCCAGCAGCCCCCTAGATCGGGGACTCACTGAAGCTTTCTTT.

The CDR3 sequence: CASSAGGSYEQYF. CDR3 DNA: TGCGCCAGCAGCGCGGGAGGGTCCTACGAGCAGTACTTC. This rearrangement joins TRBV5-1 to TRBJ2-7; 9 positions agree with TRBD2. CDR1 SGHRS and CDR2 YFSETQ come from the germline V gene. J was trimmed by 1 base and V by 4 bases; bases with no gene match: 0. This CDR3 region has 13 residues.

This clone was observed a single time. The chain combines TRBV10-3 with TRBJ1-1, with D possibly being TRBD1 (5 bases). Germline lookup yields CDR1 ENHRY and CDR2 SYGVKD. The CDR3 totals 12 residues. With 6 bases removed from V and 5 bases from J, the gap between germline ends came to 10 bases. The CDR3 loop reads CAIRGRGTEAFF. Written as DNA, the CDR3 is TGTGCCATCAGGGGGCGGGGAACTGAAGCTTTCTTT.

Remarks on this clone: Other nucleotide sequences in the sample specify the same CDR3. The chain uses TRBV5-1 and TRBJ2-3; tentative D call: TRBD1 (6 bases). This CDR3 region has 15 residues. Per germline, CDR1 SGHRS and CDR2 YFSETQ. With 0 bases removed from V and 2 bases from J, the gap between germline ends came to 10 bases. The CDR3 sequence: CASSLGQGITDTQYF. Here the CDR3 DNA reads TGCGCCAGCAGCTTGGGCCAGGGGATCACAGATACGCAGTATTTT.

J is TRBJ2-1 and V is TRBV13; 10 bases are shared with TRBD2. CDR1 PRHDT and CDR2 FYEKMQ come from the germline V gene (reference sequence). Unmatched junction bases numbered 1, after V lost 0 bases and J lost 2 bases. The CDR3 consists of 16 residues. DNA of the CDR3: TGTGCCAGCAGCTTAGGGAGCGGGGGGGCCTACAATGAGCAGTTCTTC. Amino acid sequence: CASSLGSGGAYNEQFF.

This clone was observed a handful of times. This chain uses TRBV5-4 with TRBJ1-1; D is unresolved. V was pared by 0 bases and J by 5 bases, with 14 bases between. CDR3 length: 15 amino acids. The germline V gene encodes CDR1 SGHNT and CDR2 YYREEE (reference sequence). CDR3 in DNA: TGTGCCAGCAGCTTGGCCGTAACAAGGGATACTGAAGCTTTCTTT. Amino acid sequence: CASSLAVTRDTEAFF.

The CDR3 loop reads CASSLRDRGTDGYTF. The CDR3 bases are TGTGCCAGCAGCTTAAGGGACAGGGGAACGGATGGCTACACCTTC. The rearrangement links TRBV7-9 to TRBJ1-2; TRBD1 matches at 10 bases. This CDR3 region has 15 residues. Germline assignment: CDR1 SEHNR and CDR2 FQNEAQ (reference sequence). Unmatched junction bases numbered 6, after V lost 2 bases and J lost 6 bases.